One and the same sample provided the 20 T cell receptor beta chains below, sequenced in a study of blood T cell repertoires in COVID-19. Sequencing used immunoSEQ multiplex PCR; TCRdb keeps in-frame clones, though not all of them. The sample lists more than 200,000 clones; around 90% were seen once. The source material was PBMCs or T cells enriched from blood (not recorded which). Receptors originate from a man aged 25-40 years in a cohort exposed to, infected with or recovered from COVID-19 (not recorded which).

The chain employs TRBV6-2 or TRBV6-3 and TRBJ2-7; 11 nucleotides agree with TRBD1. Trimming removed 0 bases from V and 4 bases from J; junction bases left unmatched: 5. The germline V gene has CDR1 MNHEY and CDR2 SVGEGT. The CDR3 is 16 residues long. The CDR3 loop is CASSYSKDRGQYEQYF. The CDR3 nucleotides read TGTGCCAGCAGTTACTCGAAGGACAGGGGGCAGTACGAGCAGTACTTC.

The chain links TRBV6-4 to TRBJ1-3; TRBD1 agrees at 7 bases. CDR1 MRHNA and CDR2 SNTAGT come from the germline V gene. This CDR3 has 15 amino acids. The V segment lost 5 bases and the J segment 0 bases; nucleotides outside the gene matches: 4. CDR3 nucleotide sequence: TGTGCCAGCAGTCCACAGGGGATCTCTGGAAACACCATATATTTT. Translated: CASSPQGISGNTIYF.

This chain uses TRBV7-9 with TRBJ1-1, with 8 bases aligning to TRBD1. The V and J ends lost 5 bases and 3 bases, in that order; junction bases with no gene match: 8. CDR1 and CDR2 from the germline V gene are SEHNR and FQNEAQ (reference sequence). The CDR3 totals 15 residues. CDR3 residues: CASSIQTGVYTEAFF. DNA of the CDR3: TGTGCCAGCAGCATCCAGACAGGGGTGTACACTGAAGCTTTCTTT.

This clone is a singleton in its sample. The rearrangement links TRBV28 to TRBJ1-1, with a possible D match to TRBD1 (6 bases). The V gene's germline CDR1 is MDHEN and CDR2 SYDVKM. V was trimmed by 7 bases and J by 1 base, leaving 13 bases between them. The CDR3 contains 14 residues. The CDR3 protein is CASIVGGTNTEAFF. CDR3 bases: TGTGCCAGCATCGTAGGGGGTACGAACACTGAAGCTTTCTTT.

This clone occurred a few times. The V gene is TRBV6-4, the J gene TRBJ2-2, with 8 bases lining up with TRBD2. V was clipped by 6 bases and J by 3 bases; unmatched bases: 0. CDR1 and CDR2 from the germline V gene are MRHNA and SNTAGT. CDR3 length equals 13 residues. The CDR3 sequence is CASSGRDTGELFF. The CDR3 bases are TGTGCCAGCAGCGGGAGGGACACCGGGGAGCTGTTTTTT.

The V call is TRBV11-1, the J call TRBJ1-1, with TRBD1 matching 9 bases. Germline values: CDR1 SGHAT, CDR2 FQDESV (reference sequence). Trimming took 4 bases from V and 1 from J; bases not matched to a gene: 7. The CDR3 totals 16 residues. The CDR3 DNA sequence: TGTGCCAGCAGCTCCCAGGGACAGGGAAGGAACACTGAAGCTTTCTTT. Protein product: CASSSQGQGRNTEAFF. Combining the CDR3 with reference TRBV11-1 and TRBJ1-1 gives the whole variable domain EAEVAQSPRYKITEKSQAVAFWCDPISGHATLYWYRQILGQGPELLVQFQDESVVDDSQLPKDRFSAERLKGVDSTLKIQPAELGDSAMYLCASSSQGQGRNTEAFFGQGTRLTVV.

The J gene is TRBJ2-6, the V gene TRBV11-2; 9 bases map to TRBD1. CDR1 SGHAT and CDR2 FQNNGV come from the germline V gene. The CDR3 totals 18 residues. The V and J ends lost 0 bases and 4 bases, in that order; junction bases with no gene match: 7. This CDR3 is CASSLDGQGIGGANVLTF. DNA of the CDR3: TGTGCCAGCAGCTTAGACGGACAGGGGATCGGGGGGGCCAACGTCCTGACTTTC.

The V and J genes are TRBV11-3 and TRBJ2-7; maybe TRBD1 (6 bases). V lost 5 bases and J lost 3, with 17 bases in between. The CDR3 runs to 15 residues. Germline V gives CDR1 SGHNT, CDR2 YENEEA. The CDR3 DNA follows: TGTGCCAGCAGCCAGAGTACGGGACACAACTACGAGCAGTACTTC. This gives the protein CASSQSTGHNYEQYF.

V usage is TRBV14 and J usage is TRBJ1-2; D call uncertain. Trimming left V 0 bases short and J 6 bases short, with 14 bases between. Germline V gene data show CDR1 as SGHDN and CDR2 as FVKESK. The length of the CDR3 is 15 residues. In DNA form, the CDR3 reads TGTGCCAGCAGCCAAGACCCGACGAGGAGGGATGGCTACACCTTC. Translation gives CASSQDPTRRDGYTF.

The chain carries TRBV27 and TRBJ2-6, with TRBD2 matching over 7 bases. The CDR3 is 19 residues long. V lost 2 bases, J lost 2 bases, and 12 bases stayed unmatched. Germline values: CDR1 MNHEY, CDR2 SMNVEV (reference sequence). CDR3 nucleotides: TGTGCCAGCAGTTTAAGGCCCGCGGGGAGGGCCACTGGGGCCAACGTCCTGACTTTC. Amino acids: CASSLRPAGRATGANVLTF. Using reference TRBV27 and TRBJ2-6 for the parts outside the CDR3, the full variable domain is EAQVTQNPRYLITVTGKKLTVTCSQNMNHEYMSWYRQDPGLGLRQIYYSMNVEVTDKGDVPEGYKVSRKEKRNFPLILESPSPNQTSLYFCASSLRPAGRATGANVLTFGAGSRLTVL.

A remark on this clone: This specimen includes other DNA sequences encoding the same CDR3. J is TRBJ1-5 and V is TRBV9; no clear D gene. The V end was cut by 0 bases, the J end by 0 bases, with 4 bases between. Germline CDR1 reads SGDLS; CDR2 reads YYNGEE. The CDR3 runs to 14 residues. In nucleotides, the CDR3 is TGTGCCAGCAGCGTAGGCGGTAGCAATCAGCCCCAGCATTTT. This encodes CASSVGGSNQPQHF.

The V call is TRBV12-3 or TRBV12-4, the J call TRBJ1-5; a possible D gene is TRBD1 (5 bases). Deletions cut 2 bases from V and 6 bases from J, with 8 bases between. There are 13 residues in the CDR3. CDR3 amino acids: CASSLTGSQPQHF. DNA for the CDR3: TGTGCCAGCAGTTTAACAGGCAGTCAGCCCCAGCATTTT.

The J gene is TRBJ2-5, the V gene TRBV7-2, with D possibly TRBD2 on 5 matching bases. Germline V gene sequence: CDR1 SGHTA, CDR2 FQGNSA. CDR3 length equals 15 residues. V dropped 1 base and J dropped 7 bases, with 16 bases sitting between them. The CDR3 region has the DNA TGTGCCAGCAGCTTAGGAGCCGGGAATTGGGGGACCCAGTACTTC. It encodes CASSLGAGNWGTQYF.

Of note for this clone: This may be a read error, as it is one base from a much larger clone. This chain links TRBV6-2 or TRBV6-3 with TRBJ2-3, with TRBD2 matching over 11 bases. Germline assignment: CDR1 MNHEY and CDR2 SVGEGT. The CDR3 runs to 15 residues. Losses at the gene ends were 4 bases for V and 0 bases for J; bases not matched to a gene: 0. The DNA for the CDR3 is TGTGCCAGCAGTTGGACTAGCGGGAGCACAGATACGCAGTATTTT. It yields the protein CASSWTSGSTDTQYF.

The rearrangement uses TRBV5-3 and TRBJ2-1, with TRBD2 matching 14 bases. TRBV5-3 is filed as an ORF, its function uncertain. The CDR3 covers 16 residues. V lost 3 bases, J lost 9 bases, and 8 bases stayed unmatched. CDR3 amino acids: CARSSSTSGRAREQFF. Written as DNA, the CDR3 is TGTGCCAGAAGCTCGTCGACTAGCGGGAGGGCCCGTGAGCAGTTCTTC.

The J gene is TRBJ2-5, the V gene TRBV12-5, with TRBD1 identical over 9 bases. CDR1 and CDR2 (germline): LGHNT, FRNRAP. J gave up 3 bases and V 1 base, and 0 bases lay outside the gene matches. The CDR3 consists of 14 residues. The CDR3 DNA reads TGTGCTAGTGGTTTGGGGGACAGGGAAGAGACCCAGTACTTC. Protein product: CASGLGDREETQYF.

This chain joins TRBV5-1 and TRBJ1-4; no clear D gene. The length of the CDR3 is 14 residues. Germline CDR1 is SGHRS and CDR2 is YFSETQ. The V and J ends lost 0 bases and 3 bases respectively, with 6 bases between them. In DNA, the CDR3 is TGCGCCAGCAGCTTGGGTCAGGCTAATGAAAAACTGTTTTTT. Translated, it gives CASSLGQANEKLFF.

This clone occurred a few times. The chain uses TRBV28 and TRBJ2-7; no clear D gene. Germline V lookup: CDR1 MDHEN, CDR2 SYDVKM. V lost 5 bases and J 0 bases, leaving 17 bases between the germline ends. The CDR3 runs to 16 residues. The CDR3 spells CASSTQDSESSYEQYF. The CDR3, as DNA: TGTGCCAGCAGTACCCAAGACTCTGAGAGCTCCTACGAGCAGTACTTC.

This sequence joins TRBV28 and TRBJ1-2; no firm D call. In germline, CDR1 is MDHEN, CDR2 SYDVKM. V gave up 2 bases and J gave up 1 base, with 14 bases separating them. The CDR3 contains 16 residues. CDR3 coding DNA: TGTGCCAGCAGTTTAGGAGGCCAGCCTTTTAACTATGGCTACACCTTC. This translates into CASSLGGQPFNYGYTF.

The genes are TRBV5-1 and TRBJ2-1, with D uncertain. Trimming stripped 8 bases from V and 0 bases from J, with 12 bases between. CDR1 SGHRS and CDR2 YFSETQ come from the germline V gene. This CDR3 spans 14 amino acids. CDR3 sequence: CAREAQSSYNEQFF. CDR3 bases: TGCGCCAGAGAGGCCCAGAGCTCCTACAATGAGCAGTTCTTC.